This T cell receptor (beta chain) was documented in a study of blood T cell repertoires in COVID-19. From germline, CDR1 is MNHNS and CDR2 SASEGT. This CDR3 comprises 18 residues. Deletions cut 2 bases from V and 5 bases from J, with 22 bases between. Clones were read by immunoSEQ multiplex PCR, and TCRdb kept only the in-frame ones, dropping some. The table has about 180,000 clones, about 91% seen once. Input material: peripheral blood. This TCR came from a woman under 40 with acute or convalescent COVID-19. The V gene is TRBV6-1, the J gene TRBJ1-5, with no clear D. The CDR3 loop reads CASSETAVTPGWDQPQHF. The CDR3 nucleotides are TGTGCCAGCAGTGAAACTGCTGTGACTCCCGGATGGGATCAGCCCCAGCATTTT.